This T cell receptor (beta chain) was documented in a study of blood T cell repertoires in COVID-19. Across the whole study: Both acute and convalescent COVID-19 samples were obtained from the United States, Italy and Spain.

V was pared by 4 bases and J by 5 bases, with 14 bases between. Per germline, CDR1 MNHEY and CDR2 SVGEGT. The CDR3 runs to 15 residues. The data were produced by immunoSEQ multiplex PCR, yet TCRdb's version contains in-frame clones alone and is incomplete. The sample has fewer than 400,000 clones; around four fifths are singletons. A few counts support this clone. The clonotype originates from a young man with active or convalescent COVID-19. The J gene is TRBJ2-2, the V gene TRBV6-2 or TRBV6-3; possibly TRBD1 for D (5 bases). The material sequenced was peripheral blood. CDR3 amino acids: CASSSDPPGTGELFF. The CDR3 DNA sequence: TGTGCCAGCAGTTCGGACCCCCCAGGGACCGGGGAGCTGTTTTTT.